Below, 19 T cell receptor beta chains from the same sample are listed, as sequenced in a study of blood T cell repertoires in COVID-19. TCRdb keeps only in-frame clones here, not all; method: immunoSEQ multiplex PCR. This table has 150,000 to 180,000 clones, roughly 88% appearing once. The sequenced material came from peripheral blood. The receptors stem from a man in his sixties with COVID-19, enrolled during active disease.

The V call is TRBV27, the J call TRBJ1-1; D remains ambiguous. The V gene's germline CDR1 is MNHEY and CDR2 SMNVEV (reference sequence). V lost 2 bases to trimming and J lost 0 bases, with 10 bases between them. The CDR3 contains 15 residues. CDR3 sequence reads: CASSLPPGMNTEAFF. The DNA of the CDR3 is TGTGCCAGCAGTTTACCCCCAGGAATGAACACTGAAGCTTTCTTT.

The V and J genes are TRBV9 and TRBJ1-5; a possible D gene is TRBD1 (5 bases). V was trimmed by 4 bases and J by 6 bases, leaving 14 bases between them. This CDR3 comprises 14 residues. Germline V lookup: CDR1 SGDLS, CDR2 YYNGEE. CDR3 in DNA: TGTGCCAGCAGCACTATGGGGGGTCCTCAGCCCCAGCATTTT. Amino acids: CASSTMGGPQPQHF. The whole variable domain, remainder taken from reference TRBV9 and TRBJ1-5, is DSGVTQTPKHLITATGQRVTLRCSPRSGDLSVYWYQQSLDQGLQFLIQYYNGEERAKGNILERFSAQQFPDLHSELNLSSLELGDSALYFCASSTMGGPQPQHFGDGTRLSIL.

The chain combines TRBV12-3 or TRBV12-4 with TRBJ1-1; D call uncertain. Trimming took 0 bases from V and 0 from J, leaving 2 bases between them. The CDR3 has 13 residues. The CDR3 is CASSLALNTEAFF. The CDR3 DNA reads TGTGCCAGCAGTTTAGCCTTGAACACTGAAGCTTTCTTT.

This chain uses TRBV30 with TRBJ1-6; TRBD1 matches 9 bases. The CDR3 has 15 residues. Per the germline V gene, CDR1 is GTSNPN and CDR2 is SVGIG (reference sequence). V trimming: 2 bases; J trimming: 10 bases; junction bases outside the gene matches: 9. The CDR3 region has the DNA TGTGCCTGGAGTTACGCGGACAGGGGAAGCTCACCCCTCCACTTT. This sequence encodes CAWSYADRGSSPLHF.

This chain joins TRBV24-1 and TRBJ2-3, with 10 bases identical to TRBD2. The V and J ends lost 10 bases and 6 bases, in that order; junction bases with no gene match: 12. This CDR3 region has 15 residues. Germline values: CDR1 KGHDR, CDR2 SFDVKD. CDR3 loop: CATSEKLAGVDTQYF. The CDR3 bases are TGTGCCACTTCCGAGAAGCTAGCGGGAGTGGATACGCAGTATTTT.

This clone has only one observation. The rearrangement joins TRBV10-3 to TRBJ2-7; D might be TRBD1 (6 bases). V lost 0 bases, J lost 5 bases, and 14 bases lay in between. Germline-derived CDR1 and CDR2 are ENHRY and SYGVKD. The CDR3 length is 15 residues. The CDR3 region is CAISESSRGNNEQYF. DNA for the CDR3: TGTGCCATCAGTGAGTCTTCCAGGGGTAATAACGAGCAGTACTTC.

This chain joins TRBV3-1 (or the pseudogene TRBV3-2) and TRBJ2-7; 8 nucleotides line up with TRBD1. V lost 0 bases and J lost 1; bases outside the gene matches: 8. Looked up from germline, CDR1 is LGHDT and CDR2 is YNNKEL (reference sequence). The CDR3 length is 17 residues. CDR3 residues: CASSQELDRVFSYEQYF. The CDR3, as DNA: TGTGCCAGCAGCCAAGAGTTGGACAGGGTATTTTCCTACGAGCAGTACTTC.

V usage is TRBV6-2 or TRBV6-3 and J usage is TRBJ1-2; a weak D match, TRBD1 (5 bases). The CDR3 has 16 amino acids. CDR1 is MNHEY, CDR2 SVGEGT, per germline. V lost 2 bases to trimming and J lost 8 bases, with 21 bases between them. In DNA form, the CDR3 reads TGTGCCAGCAGTTACCCTATACAGGACCGGTCTAGGGGCTACACCTTC. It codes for CASSYPIQDRSRGYTF.

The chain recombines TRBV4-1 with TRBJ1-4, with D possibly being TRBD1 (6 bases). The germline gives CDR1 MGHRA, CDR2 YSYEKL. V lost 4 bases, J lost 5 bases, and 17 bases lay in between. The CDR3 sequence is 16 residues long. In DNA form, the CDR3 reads TGCGCCAGCAGCCGCACTACAGGGATCCAAAATGAAAAACTGTTTTTT. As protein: CASSRTTGIQNEKLFF.

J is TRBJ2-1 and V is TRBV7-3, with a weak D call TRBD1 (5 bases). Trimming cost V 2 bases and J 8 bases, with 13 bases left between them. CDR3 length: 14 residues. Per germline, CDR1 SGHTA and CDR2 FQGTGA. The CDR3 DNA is TGTGCCAGCAGCTTAGAGCTAGGGGATTATGAGCAGTTCTTC. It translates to CASSLELGDYEQFF. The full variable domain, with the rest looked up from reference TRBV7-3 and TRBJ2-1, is GAGVSQTPSNKVTEKGKYVELRCDPISGHTALYWYRQSLGQGPEFLIYFQGTGAADDSGLPNDRFFAVRPEGSVSTLKIQRTERGDSAVYLCASSLELGDYEQFFGPGTRLTVL.

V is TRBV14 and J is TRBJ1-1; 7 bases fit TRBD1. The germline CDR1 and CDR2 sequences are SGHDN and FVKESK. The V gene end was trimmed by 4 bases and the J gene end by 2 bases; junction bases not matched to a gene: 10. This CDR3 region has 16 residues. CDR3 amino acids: CASSLTGARVNTEAFF. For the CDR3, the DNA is TGTGCCAGCAGCCTTACAGGGGCCCGGGTTAACACTGAAGCTTTCTTT.

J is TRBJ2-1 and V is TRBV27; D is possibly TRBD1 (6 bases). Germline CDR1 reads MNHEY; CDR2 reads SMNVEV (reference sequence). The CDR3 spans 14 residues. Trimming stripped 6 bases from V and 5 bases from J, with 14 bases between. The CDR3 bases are TGTGCCAGCAGGAAAGACAGGCTCCACAATGAGCAGTTCTTC. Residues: CASRKDRLHNEQFF.

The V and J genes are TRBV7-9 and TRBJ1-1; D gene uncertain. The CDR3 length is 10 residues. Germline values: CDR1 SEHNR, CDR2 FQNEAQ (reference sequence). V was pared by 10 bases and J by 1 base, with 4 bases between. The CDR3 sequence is CATQNTEAFF. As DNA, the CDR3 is TGTGCCACCCAGAACACTGAAGCTTTCTTT.

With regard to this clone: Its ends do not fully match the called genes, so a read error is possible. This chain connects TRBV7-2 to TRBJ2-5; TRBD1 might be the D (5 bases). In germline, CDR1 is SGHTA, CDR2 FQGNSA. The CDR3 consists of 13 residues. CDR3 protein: CASSQARAEIQYF. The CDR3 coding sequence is TGTGCCAGCAGCCAAGCCAGGGCGGAGATCCAGTACTTC.

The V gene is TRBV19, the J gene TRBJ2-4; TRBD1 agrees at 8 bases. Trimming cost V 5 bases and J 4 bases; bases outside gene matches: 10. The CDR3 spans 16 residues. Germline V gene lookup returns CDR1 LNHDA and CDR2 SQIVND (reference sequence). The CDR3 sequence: CASSQAGTGGKNIQYF. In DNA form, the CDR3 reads TGTGCCAGTAGTCAAGCCGGGACAGGAGGAAAAAACATTCAGTACTTC. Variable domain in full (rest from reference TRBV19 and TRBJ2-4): DGGITQSPKYLFRKEGQNVTLSCEQNLNHDAMYWYRQDPGQGLRLIYYSQIVNDFQKGDIAEGYSVSREKKESFPLTVTSAQKNPTAFYLCASSQAGTGGKNIQYFGAGTRLSVL.

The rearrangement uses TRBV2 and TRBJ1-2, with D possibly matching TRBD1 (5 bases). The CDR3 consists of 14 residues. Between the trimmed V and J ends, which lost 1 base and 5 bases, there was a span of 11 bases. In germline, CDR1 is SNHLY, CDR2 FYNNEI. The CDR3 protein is CASSEVGAAYGYTF. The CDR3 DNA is TGTGCCAGCAGTGAAGTAGGGGCTGCTTATGGCTACACCTTC.

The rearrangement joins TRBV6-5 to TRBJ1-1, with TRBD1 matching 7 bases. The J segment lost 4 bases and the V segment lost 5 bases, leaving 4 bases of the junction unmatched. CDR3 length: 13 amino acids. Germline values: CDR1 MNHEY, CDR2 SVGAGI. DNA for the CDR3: TGTGCCAGCAGTAGAGGGGGCCTCACTGAAGCTTTCTTT. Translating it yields CASSRGGLTEAFF.

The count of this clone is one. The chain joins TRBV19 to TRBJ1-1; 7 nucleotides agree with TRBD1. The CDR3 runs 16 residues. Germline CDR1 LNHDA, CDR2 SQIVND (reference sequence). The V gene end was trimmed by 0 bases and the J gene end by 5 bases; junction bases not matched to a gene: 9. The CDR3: CASSIEGRGRFTEAFF. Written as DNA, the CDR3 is TGTGCCAGTAGTATAGAGGGCAGGGGGAGATTTACTGAAGCTTTCTTT.

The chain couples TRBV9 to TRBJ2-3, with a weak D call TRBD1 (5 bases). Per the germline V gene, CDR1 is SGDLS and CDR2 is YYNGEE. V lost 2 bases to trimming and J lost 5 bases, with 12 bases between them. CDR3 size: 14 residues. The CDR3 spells CASSVKGQGDTQYF. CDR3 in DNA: TGTGCCAGCAGCGTGAAGGGCCAGGGAGATACGCAGTATTTT.